The TCR beta chain described here comes from a study of shared clonotypes between healthy human individuals. Study in general: The study used three CD4 naive, three CD4 memory, two CD8 naive and one CD8 memory plate per donor. Points from the study as a whole: It was observed that approximately 5% of naive CD4 clonotypes were shared across a handful of donors.

The CDR3 contains 16 residues. From germline, CDR1 is SQVTM and CDR2 ANQGSEA. Trimming at V came to 4 bases and at J to 2 bases, leaving 11 bases not matched to a gene. CD4+ cells underwent separation, giving CD45RA+ naive and CD45RA-negative memory subsets. Comment on this clone: Antigen unknown.

Sequencing used immunoSEQ multiplex PCR; TCRdb keeps in-frame clones, though not all of them. Among hundreds of thousands of clones listed, 74% were seen once. Sequencing input: memory CD4+ T cells sorted from blood. As for subset: CD45RA-negative fraction. The TCR sequence derives from a woman under 40 in good health. The chain couples TRBV29-1 to TRBJ2-3; 8 bases agree with TRBD2. CDR3 amino acids: CSVVLSGSSPTDTQYF. The CDR3 DNA is TGCAGCGTTGTTCTGAGCGGGAGCTCCCCCACAGATACGCAGTATTTT.